The rows below give T cell receptor beta chains drawn from one sample of a study of Ad26.COV2.S vaccination and SARS-CoV-2 variants. TCRdb's copy holds only in-frame clones and misses some; the assay was immunoSEQ multiplex PCR. The table records 300,000 to 350,000 clones, 88% of them present only once. This material consisted of peripheral blood, taken in a trial of Ad26.COV2.S vaccine versus placebo. The receptors derive from a person aged 18-65 years who received the Ad26.COV2.S COVID-19 vaccine or a placebo. Both conserved end residues are part of each CDR3. The order of the fields is D gene, V gene, clone size, J gene, CDR3 DNA, CDR3 protein. A D gene is named only where the DNA matches it firmly. Clone size is not always given. Where it is, it says once, few, many or a class for expanded clones.

>-|TRBV6-5|-|TRBJ1-4
TGTGCCAGCAGTTACACCTACACTGAAAAACTGTTTTTT
CASSYTYTEKLFF
>TRBD2|TRBV5-4|-|TRBJ2-1
TGTGCCAGCAGCAAAACCCTAGCGGATCTCTCCTACAATGAGCAGTTCTTC
CASSKTLADLSYNEQFF
>-|TRBV6-4|-|TRBJ1-5
TGTGCCAGCACCATGATGGAAGGCAATCAGCCCCAGCATTTT
CASTMMEGNQPQHF
>TRBD1|TRBV27|-|TRBJ2-7
TGTGCCAGCAGTTTAGTGGGACAGGGGGCGTTAGAGCAGTACTTC
CASSLVGQGALEQYF
>-|TRBV5-4|-|TRBJ2-5
TGTGCCAGCAGCCGGGACGGACAGCCTGGGGAGACCCAGTACTTC
CASSRDGQPGETQYF
>-|TRBV7-2|-|TRBJ1-5
TGTGCCAGCAGCTTAGTGGTCGGTCAGCCCCAGCATTTT
CASSLVVGQPQHF
>-|TRBV25-1|-|TRBJ1-2
TGTGCCAGCAGTGAAGGCCCAGGTTATAACTATGGCTACACCTTC
CASSEGPGYNYGYTF
>TRBD1|TRBV9|-|TRBJ2-7
TGTGCCAGCAGCGTGGGACAGGGGCGAGGCTACGAGCAGTACTTC
CASSVGQGRGYEQYF
>-|TRBV23-1|-|TRBJ2-7
TGCGCCAGCAGTCAAGTTGGCAGGATTTTCTACGAGCAGTACTTC
CASSQVGRIFYEQYF
>TRBD1|TRBV28|-|TRBJ1-5
TGTGCCAGCAGTCCAATTCAGGGGGGTGGGGGCAATCAGCCCCAGCATTTT
CASSPIQGGGGNQPQHF
>TRBD2|TRBV5-8|-|TRBJ2-2
TGTGCCAGCAGCCTAACTAGCGGGGTGAACACCGGGGAGCTGTTTTTT
CASSLTSGVNTGELFF
>TRBD1|TRBV4-3|-|TRBJ2-2
TGCGCCAGCAGCCAAGATCTACAGGGGGTATTGACCGGGGAGCTGTTTTTT
CASSQDLQGVLTGELFF
>-|TRBV27|-|TRBJ2-1
TGTGCCAGCAGTTTAGCGACAATGTACAATGAGCAGTTCTTC
CASSLATMYNEQFF
>-|TRBV28|-|TRBJ1-4
TGTGCCAGCAGTCCACATAATGAAAAACTGTTTTTT
CASSPHNEKLFF
>-|TRBV9|-|TRBJ2-5
TGTGCCAGCAGCCCTGGCGGGATGGGGGACCAAGAGACCCAGTACTTC
CASSPGGMGDQETQYF
>TRBD1|TRBV4-3|-|TRBJ2-5
TGCGCCAGCAGCCAAGTAGACCAAACAGGGGGCGGCGAGACCCAGTACTTC
CASSQVDQTGGGETQYF
>-|TRBV7-9|-|TRBJ1-6
TGTGCCAGCAGCTTAGCGCGTGGGCCTCCGGGAACACCCCTCCACTTT
CASSLARGPPGTPLHF
>-|TRBV19|-|TRBJ2-5
TGTGCCAGTAGCCTCCTCTTCGCCCCCGCAGGGCCAGAGACCCAGTACTTC
CASSLLFAPAGPETQYF
>-|TRBV7-2|-|TRBJ1-3
TGTGCCAGCAGCTCGTACGGATTAGATCGGGACACCATATATTTT
CASSSYGLDRDTIYF
>-|TRBV12-3/TRBV12-4|-|TRBJ1-4
TGTGCCAGCAGTTCCTACGGGAATGAAAAACTGTTTTTT
CASSSYGNEKLFF
>TRBD1|TRBV9|-|TRBJ1-2
TGTGCCAGTAGCCGGGGAGAACAGGGGGACTACACCTTC
CASSRGEQGDYTF
>TRBD1|TRBV6-5|-|TRBJ2-7
TGTGCCAGCAGTTCGACTACGGGACAGGTCTACGAGCAGTACTTC
CASSSTTGQVYEQYF
>-|TRBV7-3|-|TRBJ2-5
TGTGCCAGCAGCTTTAGGGGGAGAGAGACCCAGTACTTC
CASSFRGRETQYF
>TRBD2|TRBV18|few|TRBJ2-1
TGTGCCAGCTCACCCTACCTAGCGGAGAGCAATGAGCAGTTCTTC
CASSPYLAESNEQFF
>-|TRBV5-8|-|TRBJ2-1
TGTGCCAGCAGCTTGCAGGGCCCCGGCGGGCAGTTCTTC
CASSLQGPGGQFF
>-|TRBV25-1|-|TRBJ2-2
TGTGCCAGCAGTGAATTTCGGTCAGGGGTTTGGGCCGGGGAGCTGTTTTTT
CASSEFRSGVWAGELFF
>-|TRBV21-1|-|TRBJ2-3
TGTGCCAGCAGCAAACCCCACCGGGACAGGAGGCCTTATACGCAGTATTTT
CASSKPHRDRRPYTQYF
>TRBD1|TRBV28|-|TRBJ1-6
TGTGCCAGCAGAACCGGACAGGGGGTATCCTATAATTCACCCCTCCACTTT
CASRTGQGVSYNSPLHF
>TRBD1|TRBV4-2|-|TRBJ1-2
TGTGCCAGCAGCCACTCCCGGGACAGGGGGCGCGGAGATAATGGCTACACCTTC
CASSHSRDRGRGDNGYTF
>-|TRBV18|-|TRBJ1-1
TGTGCCAGCTCACCACTGGTCTCGGTGGGGCTTAACACTGAAGCTTTCTTT
CASSPLVSVGLNTEAFF
>-|TRBV27|-|TRBJ1-4
TGTGCCAGCAGTTTGGGTCTCCTTAATGAAAAACTGTTTTTT
CASSLGLLNEKLFF
>-|TRBV12-3/TRBV12-4|-|TRBJ1-2
TGTGCCAGCAGCTTCGGGAGGGACTATGGCTACACCTTC
CASSFGRDYGYTF
>-|TRBV7-2|-|TRBJ1-5
TGTGCCAGCAGCTTGGGGGATTTGGTAAGTCAGCCCCAGCATTTT
CASSLGDLVSQPQHF
>TRBD1|TRBV7-8|-|TRBJ1-5
TGTGCCAGCAGCTTAGGACCAGGGGGCAGGGTTCAGCCCCAGCATTTT
CASSLGPGGRVQPQHF
>TRBD1|TRBV5-4|-|TRBJ2-3
TGTGCCAGCAGCCCAGGGGGCGCGGATACGCAGTATTTT
CASSPGGADTQYF
>TRBD2|TRBV18|-|TRBJ2-1
TGTGCCAGCTTACTAGCGGGAGTAAATGAGCAGTTCTTC
CASLLAGVNEQFF
>-|TRBV18|-|TRBJ2-5
TGTGCCAGCTCTCGGGAACGGGAGACCCAGTACTTC
CASSRERETQYF
>-|TRBV19|-|TRBJ1-2
TGTGCCAGTACTCCGAGGAGGGCCGCGGCAGGGAGAAATGGCTACACCTTC
CASTPRRAAAGRNGYTF
>TRBD1|TRBV4-2|-|TRBJ1-5
TGTGCCAGCAGCCAGGACAGGGCTAATCAGCCCCAGCATTTT
CASSQDRANQPQHF
>-|TRBV21-1|-|TRBJ2-1
TGTGCCAGCAGCAACGAGGGCGGGGCCTCCTACAATGAGCAGTTCTTC
CASSNEGGASYNEQFF
>TRBD1|TRBV28|-|TRBJ2-7
TGTGCCAGCACCGAAGACAGGGATGGGGGCCACTACGAGCAGTACTTC
CASTEDRDGGHYEQYF
>TRBD2|TRBV4-3|-|TRBJ2-3
TGCGCCAGCAGCCTGGGGACTAGCGGAGTCACAGATACGCAGTATTTT
CASSLGTSGVTDTQYF
>-|TRBV28|-|TRBJ1-2
TGTGCCAGCAGCCCCGGCGGGCGTCCGGGGTATGGCTACACCTTC
CASSPGGRPGYGYTF
>-|TRBV7-2|-|TRBJ1-4
TGTGCCAGCAGCTTACTTTTAGGGGGATGGGTCGCGGAAAAACTGTTTTTT
CASSLLLGGWVAEKLFF
>-|TRBV11-3|-|TRBJ2-1
TGTGCCAGCCAATTATCCGAGGAGCAGTTCTTC
CASQLSEEQFF
>-|TRBV4-3|-|TRBJ2-6
TGCGCCAGCAGCCAGCAGCCCGACAGCTCTGGGGCCAACGTCCTGACTTTC
CASSQQPDSSGANVLTF
>-|TRBV4-3|-|TRBJ2-1
TGCGCCAGCAGCCCCCATCGGGCGTACAATGAGCAGTTCTTC
CASSPHRAYNEQFF
>TRBD1|TRBV27|-|TRBJ1-1
TGTGCCAGCAGTAGGATGCCGGGACAGGGGGGAGCCGCTTTCTTT
CASSRMPGQGGAAFF
>-|TRBV9|-|TRBJ1-6
TGTGCCAGCAGCCCCGAAGGGACATCAAATAATTCACCCCTCCACTTT
CASSPEGTSNNSPLHF
>-|TRBV3-1/TRBV3-2|once|TRBJ1-3
TGTGCCAGCGTAAGCTCTGGAAACACCATATATTTT
CASVSSGNTIYF
>-|TRBV19|-|TRBJ2-7
TGTGCCAGTAGTATAACGGGAGCCTACGAGCAGTACTTC
CASSITGAYEQYF